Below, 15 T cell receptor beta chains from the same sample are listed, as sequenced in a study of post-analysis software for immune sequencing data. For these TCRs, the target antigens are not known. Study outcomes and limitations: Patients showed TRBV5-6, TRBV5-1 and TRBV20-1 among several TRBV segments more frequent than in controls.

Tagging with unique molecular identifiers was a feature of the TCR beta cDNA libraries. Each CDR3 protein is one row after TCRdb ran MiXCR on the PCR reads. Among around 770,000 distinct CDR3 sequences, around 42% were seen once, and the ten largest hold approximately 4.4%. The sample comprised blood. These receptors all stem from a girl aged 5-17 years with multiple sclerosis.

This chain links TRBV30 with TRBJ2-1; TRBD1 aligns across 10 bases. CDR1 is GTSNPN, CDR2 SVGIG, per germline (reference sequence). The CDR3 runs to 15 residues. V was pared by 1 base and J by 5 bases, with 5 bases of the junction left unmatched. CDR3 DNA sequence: TGTGCCTGGAGTGCCGGGACAGGGGAACACAATGAGCAGTTCTTC. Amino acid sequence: CAWSAGTGEHNEQFF.

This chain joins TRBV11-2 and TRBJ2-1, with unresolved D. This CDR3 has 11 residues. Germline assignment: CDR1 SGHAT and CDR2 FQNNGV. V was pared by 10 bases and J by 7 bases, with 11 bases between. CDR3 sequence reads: CATSRPNEQFF. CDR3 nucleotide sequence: TGTGCCACCTCAAGGCCGAATGAGCAGTTCTTC.

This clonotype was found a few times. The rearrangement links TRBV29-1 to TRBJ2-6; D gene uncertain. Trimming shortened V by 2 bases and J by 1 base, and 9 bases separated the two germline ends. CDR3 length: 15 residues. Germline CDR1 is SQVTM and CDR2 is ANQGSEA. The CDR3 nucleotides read TGCAGCGTTGAAAGGTGTCCATCTGGGGCCAACGTCCTGACTTTC. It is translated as CSVERCPSGANVLTF.

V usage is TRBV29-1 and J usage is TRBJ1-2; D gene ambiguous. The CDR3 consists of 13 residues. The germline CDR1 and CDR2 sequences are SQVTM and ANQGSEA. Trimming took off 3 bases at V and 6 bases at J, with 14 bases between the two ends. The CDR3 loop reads CSVEAEGPHGYTF. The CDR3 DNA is TGCAGCGTTGAGGCGGAGGGCCCCCATGGCTACACCTTC.

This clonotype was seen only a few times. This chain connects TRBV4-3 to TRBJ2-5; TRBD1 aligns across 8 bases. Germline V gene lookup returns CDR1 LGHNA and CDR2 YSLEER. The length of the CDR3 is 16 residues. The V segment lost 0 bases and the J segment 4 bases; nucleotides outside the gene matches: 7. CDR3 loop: CASSQDHVTGAETQYF. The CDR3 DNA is TGCGCCAGCAGCCAAGATCACGTGACAGGGGCAGAGACCCAGTACTTC.

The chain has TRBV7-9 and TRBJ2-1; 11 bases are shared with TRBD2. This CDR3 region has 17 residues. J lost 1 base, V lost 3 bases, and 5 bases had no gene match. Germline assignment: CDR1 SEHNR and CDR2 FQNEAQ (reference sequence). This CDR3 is CASSFKLAGVSYNEQFF. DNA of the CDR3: TGTGCCAGCAGCTTCAAACTAGCGGGAGTGTCCTACAATGAGCAGTTCTTC.

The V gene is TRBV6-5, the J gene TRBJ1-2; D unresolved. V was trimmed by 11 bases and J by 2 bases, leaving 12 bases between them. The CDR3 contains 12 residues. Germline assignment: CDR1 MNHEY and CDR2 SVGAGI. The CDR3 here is CAVARGNYGYTF. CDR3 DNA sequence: TGTGCCGTTGCTCGAGGAAACTATGGCTACACCTTC.

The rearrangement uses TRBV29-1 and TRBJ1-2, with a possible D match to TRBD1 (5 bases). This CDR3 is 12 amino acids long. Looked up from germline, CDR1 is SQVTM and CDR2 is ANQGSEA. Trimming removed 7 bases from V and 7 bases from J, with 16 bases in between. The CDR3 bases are TGCAGCGGCAGGGACGGCCCGCGTGGCTACACCTTC. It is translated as CSGRDGPRGYTF.

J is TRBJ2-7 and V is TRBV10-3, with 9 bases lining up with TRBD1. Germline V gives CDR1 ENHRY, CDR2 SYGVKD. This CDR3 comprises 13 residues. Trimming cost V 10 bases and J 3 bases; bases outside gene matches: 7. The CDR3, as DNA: TGTGCCAACTCCCCGGGACAGGGCTACGAGCAGTACTTC. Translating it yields CANSPGQGYEQYF.

Here the CDR3 DNA reads TGTGCCAGCAGTTTGAGAGAGACCTATTCACCCCTCCACTTT. Its protein is CASSLRETYSPLHF. The chain combines TRBV27 with TRBJ1-6, with D hard to call. Germline V gene lookup returns CDR1 MNHEY and CDR2 SMNVEV (reference sequence). This CDR3 comprises 14 residues. Trimming removed 3 bases at V and 8 bases at J, with 11 bases between.

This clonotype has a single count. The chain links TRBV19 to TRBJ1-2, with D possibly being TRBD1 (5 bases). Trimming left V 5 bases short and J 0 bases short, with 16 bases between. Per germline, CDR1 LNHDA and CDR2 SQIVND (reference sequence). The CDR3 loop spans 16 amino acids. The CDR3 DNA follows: TGTGCCAGTAGTTCGCGCGAAGGGGCGCCTAACTATGGCTACACCTTC. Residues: CASSSREGAPNYGYTF. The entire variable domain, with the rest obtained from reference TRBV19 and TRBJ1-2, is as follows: DGGITQSPKYLFRKEGQNVTLSCEQNLNHDAMYWYRQDPGQGLRLIYYSQIVNDFQKGDIAEGYSVSREKKESFPLTVTSAQKNPTAFYLCASSSREGAPNYGYTFGSGTRLTVV.

In DNA form, the CDR3 reads TGTGCCAGCAGCCCCAGTGGGGGGCAGACTGAAGCTTTCTTT. It codes for CASSPSGGQTEAFF. V usage is TRBV3-1 and J usage is TRBJ1-1, with D possibly being TRBD1 (6 bases). This CDR3 is built from 14 residues. V was clipped by 4 bases and J by 5 bases, with 14 bases between them. Germline CDR1 is LGHDT and CDR2 is YNNKEL (reference sequence).

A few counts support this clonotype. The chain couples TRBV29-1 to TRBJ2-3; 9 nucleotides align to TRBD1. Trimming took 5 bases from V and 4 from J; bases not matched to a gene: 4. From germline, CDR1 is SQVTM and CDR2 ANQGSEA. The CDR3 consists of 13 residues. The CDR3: CSVPGQGPDTQYF. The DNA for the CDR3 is TGCAGCGTTCCGGGACAGGGTCCAGATACGCAGTATTTT.

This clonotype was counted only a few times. CDR3 DNA: TGCAGTGCTAGAGATGCTCGCCGGGCGGGAGGGGAGGAGACCCAGTACTTC. This encodes CSARDARRAGGEETQYF. The chain links TRBV20-1 to TRBJ2-5; 9 nucleotides match TRBD2. V was clipped by 0 bases and J by 5 bases; unmatched bases: 13. CDR3 length: 17 amino acids. CDR1 is DFQATT and CDR2 is SNEGSKA in the germline V gene (reference sequence).

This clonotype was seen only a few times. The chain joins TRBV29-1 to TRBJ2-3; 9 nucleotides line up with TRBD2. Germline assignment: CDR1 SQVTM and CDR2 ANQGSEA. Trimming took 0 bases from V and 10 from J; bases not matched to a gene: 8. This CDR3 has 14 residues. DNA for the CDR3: TGCAGCGTTGAAGATCGGGGTAGCGGGAGTGCGCAGTATTTT. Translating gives CSVEDRGSGSAQYF.